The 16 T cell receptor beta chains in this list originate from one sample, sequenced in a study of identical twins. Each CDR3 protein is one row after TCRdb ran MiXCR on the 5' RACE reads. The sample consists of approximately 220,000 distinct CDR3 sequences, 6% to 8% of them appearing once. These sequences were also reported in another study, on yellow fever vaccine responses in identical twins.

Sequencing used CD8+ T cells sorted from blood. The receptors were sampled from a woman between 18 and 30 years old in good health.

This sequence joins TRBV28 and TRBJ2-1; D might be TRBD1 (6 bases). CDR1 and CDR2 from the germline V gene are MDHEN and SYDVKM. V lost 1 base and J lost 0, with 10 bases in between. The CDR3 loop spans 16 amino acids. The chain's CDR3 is CASSLYSGASYNEQFF. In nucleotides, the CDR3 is TGTGCCAGCAGTTTATATTCAGGGGCCTCCTACAATGAGCAGTTCTTC.

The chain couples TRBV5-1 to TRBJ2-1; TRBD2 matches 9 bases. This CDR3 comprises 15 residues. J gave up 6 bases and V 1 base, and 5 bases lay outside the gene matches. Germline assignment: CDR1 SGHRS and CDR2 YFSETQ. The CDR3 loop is CASSLSSGSGNEQFF. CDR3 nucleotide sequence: TGCGCCAGCAGCTTGAGTAGCGGGAGCGGCAATGAGCAGTTCTTC.

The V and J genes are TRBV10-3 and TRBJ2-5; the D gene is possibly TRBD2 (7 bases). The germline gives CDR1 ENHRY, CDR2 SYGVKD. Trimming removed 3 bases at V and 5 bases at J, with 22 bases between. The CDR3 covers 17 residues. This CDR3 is CAISDPRAGAMGETQYF. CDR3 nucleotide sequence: TGTGCCATCAGTGATCCACGGGCGGGGGCGATGGGGGAGACCCAGTACTTC.

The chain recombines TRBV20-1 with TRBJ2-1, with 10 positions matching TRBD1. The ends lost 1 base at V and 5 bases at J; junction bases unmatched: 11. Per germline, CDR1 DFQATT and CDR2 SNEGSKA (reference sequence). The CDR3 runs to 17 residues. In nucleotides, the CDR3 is TGCAGTGCTAGAGGGGACCCGACAGGGGGCGCGAACAATGAGCAGTTCTTC. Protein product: CSARGDPTGGANNEQFF.

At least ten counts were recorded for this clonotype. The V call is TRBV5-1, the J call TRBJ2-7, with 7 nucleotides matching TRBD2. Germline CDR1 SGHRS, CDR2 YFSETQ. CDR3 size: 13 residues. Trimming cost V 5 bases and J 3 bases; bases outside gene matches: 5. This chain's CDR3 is CASSPSGDYEQYF. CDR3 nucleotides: TGCGCCAGCAGTCCTAGCGGAGACTACGAGCAGTACTTC.

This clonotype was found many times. CDR3 protein: CSARDGDRDLLNEQFF. As DNA, the CDR3 is TGCAGTGCTAGAGATGGAGACAGGGATTTGCTCAATGAGCAGTTCTTC. The rearrangement links TRBV20-1 to TRBJ2-1; 7 bases fit TRBD1. J gave up 6 bases and V 0 bases, and 11 bases lay outside the gene matches. The CDR3 runs 16 residues. The germline CDR1 and CDR2 sequences are DFQATT and SNEGSKA (reference sequence).

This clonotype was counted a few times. Written as DNA, the CDR3 is TGTGCCAGCAGCCAAGGGCCCAGCAGCGAGCAGTACGTC. Translation: CASSQGPSSEQYV. V is TRBV4-2 and J is TRBJ2-7; D not resolved. V was cut by 1 base and J by 6 bases, with 10 bases left in between. Per germline, CDR1 LGHNA and CDR2 YNFKEQ. The CDR3 has 13 residues.

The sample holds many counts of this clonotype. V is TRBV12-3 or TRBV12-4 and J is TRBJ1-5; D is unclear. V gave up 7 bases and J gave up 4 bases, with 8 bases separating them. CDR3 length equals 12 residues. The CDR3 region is CASTEPNQPQHF. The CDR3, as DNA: TGTGCCAGCACCGAACCAAATCAGCCCCAGCATTTT.

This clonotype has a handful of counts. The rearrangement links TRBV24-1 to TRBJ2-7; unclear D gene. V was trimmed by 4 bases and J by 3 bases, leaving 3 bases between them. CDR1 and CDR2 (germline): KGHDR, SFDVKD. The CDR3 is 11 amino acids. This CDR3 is CATSDGYEQYF. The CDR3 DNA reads TGTGCCACCAGTGACGGCTACGAGCAGTACTTC.

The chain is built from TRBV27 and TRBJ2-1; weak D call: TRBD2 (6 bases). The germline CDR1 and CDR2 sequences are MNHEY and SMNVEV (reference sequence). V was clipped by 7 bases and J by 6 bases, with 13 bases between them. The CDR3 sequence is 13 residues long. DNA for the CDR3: TGTGCCAGCACCTCGGGACTTACCAATGAGCAGTTCTTC. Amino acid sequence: CASTSGLTNEQFF.

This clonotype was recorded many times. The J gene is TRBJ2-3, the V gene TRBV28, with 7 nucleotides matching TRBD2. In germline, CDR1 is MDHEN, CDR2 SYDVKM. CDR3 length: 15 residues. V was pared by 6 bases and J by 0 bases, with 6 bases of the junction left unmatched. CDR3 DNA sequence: TGTGCCAGCAGCCGAACTAGCGATAGCACAGATACGCAGTATTTT. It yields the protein CASSRTSDSTDTQYF.

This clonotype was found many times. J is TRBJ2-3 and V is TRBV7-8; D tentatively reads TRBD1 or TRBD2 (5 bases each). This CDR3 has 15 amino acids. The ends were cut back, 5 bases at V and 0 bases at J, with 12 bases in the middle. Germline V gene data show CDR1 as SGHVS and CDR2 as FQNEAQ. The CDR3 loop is CASSPGTASTDTQYF. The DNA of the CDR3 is TGTGCCAGCAGCCCCGGGACGGCTAGCACAGATACGCAGTATTTT.

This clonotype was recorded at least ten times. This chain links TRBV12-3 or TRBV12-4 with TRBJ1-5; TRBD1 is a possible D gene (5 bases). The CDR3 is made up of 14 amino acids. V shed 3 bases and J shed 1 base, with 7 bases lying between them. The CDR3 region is CASSLGESNQPQHF. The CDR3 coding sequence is TGTGCCAGCAGTTTGGGGGAAAGCAATCAGCCCCAGCATTTT.

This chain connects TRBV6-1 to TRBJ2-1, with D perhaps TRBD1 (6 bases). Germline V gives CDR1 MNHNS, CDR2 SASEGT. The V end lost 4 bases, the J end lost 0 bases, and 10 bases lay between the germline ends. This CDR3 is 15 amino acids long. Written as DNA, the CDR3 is TGTGCCAGCAGTGTTGGGGGCCGCTCCTACAATGAGCAGTTCTTC. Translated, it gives CASSVGGRSYNEQFF.

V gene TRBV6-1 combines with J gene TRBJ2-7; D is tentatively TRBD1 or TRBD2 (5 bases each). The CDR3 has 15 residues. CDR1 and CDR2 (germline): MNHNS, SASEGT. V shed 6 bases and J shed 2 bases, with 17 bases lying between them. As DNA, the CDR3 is TGTGCCAGCAGGGAATGGGACGGGCTTACCTACGAGCAGTACTTC. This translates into CASREWDGLTYEQYF.

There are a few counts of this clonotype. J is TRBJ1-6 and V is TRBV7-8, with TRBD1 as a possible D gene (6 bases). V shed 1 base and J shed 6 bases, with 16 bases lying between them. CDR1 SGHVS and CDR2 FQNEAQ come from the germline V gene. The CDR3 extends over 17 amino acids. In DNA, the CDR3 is TGTGCCAGCAGCTTAGAGGGGGGGGCACTGAGTAATTCACCCCTCCACTTT. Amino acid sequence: CASSLEGGALSNSPLHF.